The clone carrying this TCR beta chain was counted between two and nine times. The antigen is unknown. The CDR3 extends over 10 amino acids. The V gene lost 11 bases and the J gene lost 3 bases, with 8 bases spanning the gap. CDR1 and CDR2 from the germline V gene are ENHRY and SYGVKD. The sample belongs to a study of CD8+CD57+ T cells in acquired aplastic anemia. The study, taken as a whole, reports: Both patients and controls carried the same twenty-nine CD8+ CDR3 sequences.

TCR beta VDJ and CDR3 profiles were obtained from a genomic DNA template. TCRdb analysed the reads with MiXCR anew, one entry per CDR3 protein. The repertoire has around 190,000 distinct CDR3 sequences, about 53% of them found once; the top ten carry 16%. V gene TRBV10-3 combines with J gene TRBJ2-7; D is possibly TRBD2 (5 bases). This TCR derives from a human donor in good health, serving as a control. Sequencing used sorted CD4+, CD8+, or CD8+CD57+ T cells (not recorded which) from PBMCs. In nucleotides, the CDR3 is TGTGCCGCCGGGAACTACGAGCAGTACTTC. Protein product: CAAGNYEQYF.